This T cell receptor beta chain is drawn from a study of T cell responses to AZD1222 COVID-19 vaccine. Study outcomes and limitations: CD4 TCRs linked to vaccination spanned spike, dominating at 160-218 and 743-854. Clonal diversity was possibly underestimated, and white British individuals and females predominated among donors. Nearly half of spike-specific TCRs reportedly go after variant regions that carry no mutations.

Using immunoSEQ multiplex PCR, the repertoire was profiled, and TCRdb retains in-frame clones only, with some absent. This repertoire shows 90,000 to 100,000 clones, about four fifths found once; its top ten account for over 12%. As to this clone: Its antigen is not known.

The CDR3 totals 13 residues. Germline lookup yields CDR1 MNHEY and CDR2 SVGAGI. With V trimmed by 8 bases and J by 7 bases, 7 bases remained unmatched. The V and J genes are TRBV6-5 and TRBJ2-1, with 8 nucleotides matching TRBD1. This TCR was sampled from an adult who received the AZD1222 COVID-19 vaccine. The sequencing here drew on peripheral blood, taken 28 days after the second AZD1222 dose. CDR3 sequence reads: CASGQGAVNEQFF. In nucleotides, the CDR3 is TGTGCCAGCGGGCAGGGGGCAGTGAATGAGCAGTTCTTC.